This T cell receptor beta chain came from a study of T cell repertoires in cytomegalovirus infection. On the study more broadly: Public TCR beta signatures provided an indication of both CMV infection and a matching HLA type.

From the reads, TCRdb called clonotypes with MiXCR, one entry per CDR3 protein. The sample yields roughly 500,000 distinct CDR3 sequences, more than 30% seen once. V shed 1 base and J shed 4 bases, with 12 bases lying between them. Germline V gene lookup returns CDR1 SGHVS and CDR2 FQNEAQ. The CDR3 loop spans 15 amino acids. Study-level results: Individuals carrying CMV plus the relevant HLA were identified by cumulative frequency of public TCR beta families. Dominant in the ex vivo response were TCR beta clonotypes restricted by HLA-C and specific for CMV.

There are many counts of this clonotype. Its specificity is not known. The chain employs TRBV7-8 and TRBJ2-3; maybe TRBD2 (6 bases). The source is a human donor in good health (CMV status not recorded). Some clones in this sample may be carry-over from other donors' samples. The source was cultured PBMCs, collected from culture after CMV antigen stimulation. The CDR3 region is CASSLDLGGADTQYF. For the CDR3, the DNA is TGTGCCAGCAGCTTAGATTTGGGCGGGGCAGATACGCAGTATTTT. Using reference TRBV7-8 and TRBJ2-3 for the parts outside the CDR3, the full variable domain is GAGVSQSPRYKVAKRGQDVALRCDPISGHVSLFWYQQALGQGPEFLTYFQNEAQLDKSGLPSDRFFAERPEGSVSTLKIQRTQQEDSAVYLCASSLDLGGADTQYFGPGTRLTVL.